This T cell receptor beta chain was observed in a study of spatial heterogeneity in lung cancer. Study details: As counted in raw reads, each unique TCR and UMI combination appeared more than ten times on average. Study results and caveats: In blood, ubiquitous expanded tumor TCRs appeared more at resection than follow-up.

The study tagged each TCR cDNA molecule with a unique molecular identifier. MiXCR was run by TCRdb on the 5' RACE reads, yielding one entry per CDR3 protein. The sample has roughly 12,000 distinct CDR3 sequences, approximately 15% seen once. This clonotype ranks as medium-sized (0.01 to 0.1%). What it recognizes is unknown. Described time point: sample taken at primary tumor resection. Unsorted whole RNA from tumor, nontumor lung or frozen PBMC underwent sequencing. Samples were obtained from about 75 donors, all untreated early-stage non-small cell lung cancer patients. The CDR3 covers 15 residues. J lost 4 bases, V lost 4 bases, and 8 bases had no gene match. From germline, CDR1 is LGHDT and CDR2 YNNKEL (reference sequence).

The starting material was PBMCs, obtained at surgery. The clonotype originates from a female donor with early-stage non-small cell lung cancer. The chain is built from TRBV3-1 and TRBJ2-7; 9 nucleotides match TRBD1. In DNA, the CDR3 is TGTGCCAGCAGCCCGACGGGACAGGGTTTATACGAGCAGTACTTC. Translation gives CASSPTGQGLYEQYF.